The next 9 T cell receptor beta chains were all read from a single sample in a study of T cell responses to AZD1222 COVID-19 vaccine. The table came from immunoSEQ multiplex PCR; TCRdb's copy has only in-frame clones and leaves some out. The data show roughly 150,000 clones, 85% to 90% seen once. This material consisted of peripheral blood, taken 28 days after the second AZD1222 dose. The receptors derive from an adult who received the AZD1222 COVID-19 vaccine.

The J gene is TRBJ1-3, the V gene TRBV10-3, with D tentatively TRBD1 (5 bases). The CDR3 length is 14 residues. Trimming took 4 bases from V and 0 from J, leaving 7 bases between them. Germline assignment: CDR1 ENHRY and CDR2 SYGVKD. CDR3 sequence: CAISAGDSGNTIYF. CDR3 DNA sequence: TGTGCCATCAGTGCGGGGGACTCTGGAAACACCATATATTTT.

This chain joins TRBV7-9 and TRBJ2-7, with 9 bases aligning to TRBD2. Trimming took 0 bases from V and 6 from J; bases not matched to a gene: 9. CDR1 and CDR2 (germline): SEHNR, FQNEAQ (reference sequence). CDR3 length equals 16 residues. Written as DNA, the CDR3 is TGTGCCAGCAGCTTAGCATTACCAGCGGGAGGTTCCGAGCAGTACTTC. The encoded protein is CASSLALPAGGSEQYF.

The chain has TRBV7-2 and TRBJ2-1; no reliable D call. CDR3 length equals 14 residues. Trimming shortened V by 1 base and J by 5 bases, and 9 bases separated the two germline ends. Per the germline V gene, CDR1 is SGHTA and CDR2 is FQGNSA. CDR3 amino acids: CASSLGQVHNEQFF. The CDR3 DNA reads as TGTGCCAGCAGCTTAGGTCAGGTACACAATGAGCAGTTCTTC.

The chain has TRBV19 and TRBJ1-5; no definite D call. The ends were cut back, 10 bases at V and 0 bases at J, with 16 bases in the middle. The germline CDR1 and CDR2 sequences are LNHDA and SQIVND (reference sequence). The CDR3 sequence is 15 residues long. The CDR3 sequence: CATAPSGNSNQPQHF. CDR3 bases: TGTGCCACCGCCCCGAGCGGGAATAGCAATCAGCCCCAGCATTTT.

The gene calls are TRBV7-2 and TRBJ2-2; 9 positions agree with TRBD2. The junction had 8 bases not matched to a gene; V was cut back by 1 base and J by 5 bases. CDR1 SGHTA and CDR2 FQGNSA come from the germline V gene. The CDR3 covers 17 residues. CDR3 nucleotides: TGTGCCAGCAGCTTAGAAAGCGGGGGGCCGTGGACCGGGGAGCTGTTTTTT. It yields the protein CASSLESGGPWTGELFF. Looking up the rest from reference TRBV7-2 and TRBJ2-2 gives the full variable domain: GAGVSQSPSNKVTEKGKDVELRCDPISGHTALYWYRQSLGQGLEFLIYFQGNSAPDKSGLPSDRFSAERTGGSVSTLTIQRTQQEDSAVYLCASSLESGGPWTGELFFGEGSRLTVL.

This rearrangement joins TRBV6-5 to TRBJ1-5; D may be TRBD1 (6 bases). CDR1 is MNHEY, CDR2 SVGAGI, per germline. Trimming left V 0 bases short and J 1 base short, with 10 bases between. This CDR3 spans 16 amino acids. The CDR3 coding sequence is TGTGCCAGCAGTTACTCAGGGGGGCGAAGCAATCAGCCCCAGCATTTT. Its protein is CASSYSGGRSNQPQHF.

CDR3 protein: CASSQDPSRGNTIYF. DNA of the CDR3: TGCGCCAGCAGCCAAGACCCCTCGCGCGGAAACACCATATATTTT. The J gene is TRBJ1-3, the V gene TRBV4-3, with D hard to call. The length of the CDR3 is 15 residues. V shed 0 bases and J shed 4 bases, with 10 bases lying between them. Germline CDR1 reads LGHNA; CDR2 reads YSLEER.

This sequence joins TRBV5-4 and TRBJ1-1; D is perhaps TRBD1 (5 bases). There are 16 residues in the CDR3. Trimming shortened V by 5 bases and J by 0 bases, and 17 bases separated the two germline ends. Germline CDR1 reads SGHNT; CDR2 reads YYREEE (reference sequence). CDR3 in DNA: TGTGCCAGCAGACCTCCGGGACGAACCTTGAACACTGAAGCTTTCTTT. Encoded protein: CASRPPGRTLNTEAFF. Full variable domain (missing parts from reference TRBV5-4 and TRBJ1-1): ETGVTQSPTHLIKTRGQQVTLRCSSQSGHNTVSWYQQALGQGPQFIFQYYREEENGRGNFPPRFSGLQFPNYSSELNVNALELDDSALYLCASRPPGRTLNTEAFFGQGTRLTVV.

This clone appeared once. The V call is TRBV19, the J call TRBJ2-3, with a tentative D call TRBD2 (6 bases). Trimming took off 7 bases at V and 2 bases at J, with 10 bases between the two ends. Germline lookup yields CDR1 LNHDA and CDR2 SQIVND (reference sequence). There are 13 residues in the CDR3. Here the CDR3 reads CASKGLITDTQYF. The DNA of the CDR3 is TGTGCCAGTAAGGGACTGATCACAGATACGCAGTATTTT.